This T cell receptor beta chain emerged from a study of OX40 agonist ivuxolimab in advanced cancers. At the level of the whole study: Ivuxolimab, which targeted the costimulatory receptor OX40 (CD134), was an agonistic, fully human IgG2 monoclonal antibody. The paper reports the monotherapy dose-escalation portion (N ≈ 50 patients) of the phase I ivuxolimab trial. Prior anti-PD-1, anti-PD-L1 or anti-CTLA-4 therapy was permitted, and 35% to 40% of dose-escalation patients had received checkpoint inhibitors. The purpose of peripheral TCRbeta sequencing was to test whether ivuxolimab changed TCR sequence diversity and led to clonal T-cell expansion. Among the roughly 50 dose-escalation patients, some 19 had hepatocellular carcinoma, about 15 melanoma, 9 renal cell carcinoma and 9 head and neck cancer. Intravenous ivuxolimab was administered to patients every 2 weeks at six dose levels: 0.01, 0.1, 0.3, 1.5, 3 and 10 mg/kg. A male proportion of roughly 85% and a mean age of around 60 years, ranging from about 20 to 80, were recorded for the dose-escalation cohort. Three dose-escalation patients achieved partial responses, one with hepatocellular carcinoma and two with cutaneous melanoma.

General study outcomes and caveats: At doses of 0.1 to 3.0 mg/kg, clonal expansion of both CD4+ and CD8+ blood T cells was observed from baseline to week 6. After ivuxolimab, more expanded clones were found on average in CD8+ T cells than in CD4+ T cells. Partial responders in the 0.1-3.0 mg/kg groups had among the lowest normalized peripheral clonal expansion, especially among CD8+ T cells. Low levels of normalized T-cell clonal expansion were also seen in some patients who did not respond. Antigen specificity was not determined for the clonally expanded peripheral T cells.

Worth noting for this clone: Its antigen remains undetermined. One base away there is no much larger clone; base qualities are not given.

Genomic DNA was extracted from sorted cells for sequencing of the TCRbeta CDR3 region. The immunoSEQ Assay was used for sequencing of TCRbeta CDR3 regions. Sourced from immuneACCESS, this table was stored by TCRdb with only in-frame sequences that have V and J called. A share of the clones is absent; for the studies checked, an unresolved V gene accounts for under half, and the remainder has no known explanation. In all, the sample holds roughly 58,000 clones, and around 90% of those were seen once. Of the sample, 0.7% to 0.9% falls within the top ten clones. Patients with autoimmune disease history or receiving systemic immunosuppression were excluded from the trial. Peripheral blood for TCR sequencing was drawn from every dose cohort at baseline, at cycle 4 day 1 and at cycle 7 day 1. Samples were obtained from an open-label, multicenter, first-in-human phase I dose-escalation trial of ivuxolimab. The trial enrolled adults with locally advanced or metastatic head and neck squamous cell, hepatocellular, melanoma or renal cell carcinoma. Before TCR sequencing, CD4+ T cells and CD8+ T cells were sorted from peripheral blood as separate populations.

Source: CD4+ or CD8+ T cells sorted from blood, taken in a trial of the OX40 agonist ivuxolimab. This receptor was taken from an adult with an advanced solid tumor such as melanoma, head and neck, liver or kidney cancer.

The CDR3 is CASSSGYSYNEQFF. The base sequence is TGTGCCAGTAGTTCGGGGTACTCCTACAATGAGCAGTTCTTC. Here the chain combines TRBV19 and TRBJ2-1, and the D gene may be TRBD2, 5 bases matching. CDR1 and CDR2 are read off the germline V gene (reference sequence) as LNHDA and SQIVND. From its cysteine to its phenylalanine, the CDR3 spans 14 amino acids. Of the read, only the CDR3 DNA is kept; its 42 bases are in frame from base 1. V lost 5 bases and J lost 0 bases; the stretch between them is 8 bases long.